This TCR beta chain was identified during a study of T cell repertoires in cytomegalovirus infection. As for the study in general: It was recently identified HLA-C-restricted and well-studied HLA-B-restricted CMV epitopes that the study used.

The length of the CDR3 is 16 residues. Germline assignment: CDR1 SGHTA and CDR2 FQGNSA. V was clipped by 3 bases and J by 0 bases; unmatched bases: 6. TCRdb re-derived calls from the reads in MiXCR, one entry per CDR3 protein. The sample shows some 940,000 distinct CDR3 sequences, 31% of them seen only once. This clonotype was counted at least ten times. The antigen is undetermined. This rearrangement joins TRBV7-2 to TRBJ2-3, with 7 nucleotides matching TRBD2. The clonotype comes from a human donor in good health (CMV status not recorded). Some clones in this sample may be carry-over from other donors' samples. This sample comprised cultured CD8+ T cells from PBMCs, obtained from culture after CMV antigen stimulation. The CDR3 sequence is CASSFPSGESTDTQYF. CDR3 bases: TGTGCCAGCAGCTTCCCTAGCGGTGAAAGCACAGATACGCAGTATTTT.